This TCR beta chain comes out of a study of control samples from healthy donors and cancer patients. Produced via immunoSEQ multiplex PCR; TCRdb's table is partial and in-frame only. The sample's table shows some 190,000 clones. Trimming pared 1 base from V and 8 bases from J, leaving 6 bases between. The CDR3 extends over 12 amino acids. Looked up from germline, CDR1 is SGHDN and CDR2 is FVKESK. Sequencing input: blood. This TCR derives from a woman aged 25 to 39 in good health. The chain employs TRBV14 and TRBJ1-3, with D perhaps TRBD1 (5 bases). This CDR3 reads CASSQAGHTIYF. Here the CDR3 DNA reads TGTGCCAGCAGCCAAGCGGGACACACCATATATTTT.